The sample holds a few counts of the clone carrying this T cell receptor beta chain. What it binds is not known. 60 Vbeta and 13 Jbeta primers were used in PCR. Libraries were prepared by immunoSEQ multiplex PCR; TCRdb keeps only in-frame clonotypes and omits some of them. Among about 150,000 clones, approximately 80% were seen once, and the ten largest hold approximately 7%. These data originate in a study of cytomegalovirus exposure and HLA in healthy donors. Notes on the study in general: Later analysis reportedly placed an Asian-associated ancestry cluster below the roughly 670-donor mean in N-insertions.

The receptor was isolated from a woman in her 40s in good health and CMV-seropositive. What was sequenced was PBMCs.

CDR3: CASSEGQERVEKLFF. DNA of the CDR3: TGTGCCAGCAGCGAAGGACAGGAACGGGTTGAAAAACTGTTTTTT. The chain links TRBV9 to TRBJ1-4; the match to TRBD1 covers 7 bases. Per the germline V gene, CDR1 is SGDLS and CDR2 is YYNGEE. The V segment lost 3 bases and the J segment 7 bases; nucleotides outside the gene matches: 9. The CDR3 covers 15 residues.